This paragraph covers one T cell receptor (beta chain) sequence. Regions amplified from RNA transcripts were the TCR beta CDR3 regions. The HTBI primer set was used in a first-round RT-PCR of the TCR CDR3. TCRdb re-called the multiplex PCR reads through MiXCR, storing one row per CDR3 protein. Of over 150,000 distinct CDR3 sequences listed, over 15% were seen once; the top ten hold around 27%. This sample is drawn from a study of T cells in Graves' hyperthyroidism and ophthalmopathy. Study in general: It was at initial diagnosis, before any treatment, that peripheral blood was collected.

The hyperthyroidism patients had all been newly diagnosed, and their disease duration was under 2 months. Their ages ranged from 18 to 65 years. Diagnoses were established using clinical symptoms, serum thyroxine and TRAb, thyroid ultrasound and orbital computed tomography. The length of the CDR3 is 16 residues. The V end lost 3 bases, the J end lost 2 bases, and 16 bases lay between the germline ends. Germline V gives CDR1 DFQATT, CDR2 SNEGSKA (reference sequence). This chain uses TRBV20-1 with TRBJ2-2; the D call may be TRBD1 or TRBD2 (5 bases each). The clonotype comes from a woman in her forties or fifties with Graves' hyperthyroidism. Sequencing was carried out using blood. The CDR3 loop is CSASKPGTGNTGELFF. The CDR3 region has the DNA TGCAGTGCTAGTAAGCCCGGGACGGGTAACACCGGGGAGCTGTTTTTT.